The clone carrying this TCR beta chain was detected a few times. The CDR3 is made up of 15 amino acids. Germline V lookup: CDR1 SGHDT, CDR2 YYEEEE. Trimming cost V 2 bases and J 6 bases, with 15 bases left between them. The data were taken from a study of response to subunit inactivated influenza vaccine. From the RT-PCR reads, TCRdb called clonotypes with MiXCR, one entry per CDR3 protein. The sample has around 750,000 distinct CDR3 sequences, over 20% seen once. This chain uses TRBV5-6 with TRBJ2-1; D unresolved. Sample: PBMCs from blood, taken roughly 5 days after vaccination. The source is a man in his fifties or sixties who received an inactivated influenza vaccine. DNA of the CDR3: TGTGCCAGCAGCTTTAAAAGAGTTGGTGGCAATGAGCAGTTCTTC. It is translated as CASSFKRVGGNEQFF.